This T cell receptor (beta chain) is drawn from a study of blood T cell repertoires in COVID-19. CDR1 and CDR2 (germline): MRHNA, SNTAGT. There are 16 residues in the CDR3. The germline V and J ends were trimmed by 5 bases and 0 bases, with 14 bases remaining between them. Profiling relied on immunoSEQ multiplex PCR, and the TCRdb table lists in-frame clones only, not all of them. The table includes 230,000 or so clones, 80% to 90% detected once. Sequencing was carried out using peripheral blood. This sequence originates from a woman between 40 and 50 years old who had recovered from COVID-19. This chain uses TRBV6-4 with TRBJ1-3; the D is unclear. This chain's CDR3 is CASSPEGGSSGNTIYF. The CDR3 region has the DNA TGTGCCAGCAGTCCTGAGGGCGGGAGCTCTGGAAACACCATATATTTT.